This T cell receptor (beta chain) was obtained from a study of T cell responses to AZD1222 COVID-19 vaccine. On the study more broadly: Pooled in the analysis were second doses at about 4 or about 12 weeks. Overall study results and limits: Researchers took repertoire samples only after the peak T cell response had come. Clonal diversity may have been underestimated, and the donors were mostly white British, with more females than males. Of the AZD1222 recipients, only 5 or 6 were seropositive at baseline.

Regarding this clone: The antigen is unknown.

Measured with immunoSEQ multiplex PCR; TCRdb has only the in-frame clones, and not every one. This repertoire shows approximately 100,000 clones, 70% to 90% found once; its top ten account for around 3.5%. Sequences were derived from peripheral blood, sampled on day 0 of AZD1222 vaccination. The sequence came from an adult in good health.

The CDR3 DNA sequence: TGTGCCATCCTCCACCAGGGAACCTATTATGGCTACACCTTC. Its translation: CAILHQGTYYGYTF. The chain joins TRBV10-3 to TRBJ1-2, with D perhaps TRBD1 (5 bases). With 8 bases removed from V and 5 bases from J, the gap between germline ends came to 18 bases. The CDR3 has 14 residues. The germline gives CDR1 ENHRY, CDR2 SYGVKD.